A selection of T cell receptor beta chains follows, all from one sample in a study of radiation and T cells in renal cell carcinoma. Libraries were prepared by immunoSEQ multiplex PCR; TCRdb keeps only in-frame clonotypes and omits some of them. In the table there are 65,000 or so clones, roughly 80% of which are singletons. The sample consisted of blood, taken from a patient whose treatment included radiotherapy and nephrectomy. These receptors came from a man aged 55-75 years with renal cell carcinoma. Each CDR3 is given with its conserved first and last residue. The D gene is left open where the match is weak. A clone size is listed for some rows: how often the clone was seen (once, few, many), or a class if it is expanded.

v_call	j_call	clone_size	d_call	cdr3_length	cdr3_nt	cdr3_aa
TRBV6-6	TRBJ2-3	.	.	14	TGTGCCAGCAAGGGGGGGGCTAGCACAGATACGCAGTATTTT	CASKGGASTDTQYF
TRBV13	TRBJ1-1	.	.	14	TGTGCCAGCAGCTTAATAGGGGTGAACACTGAAGCTTTCTTT	CASSLIGVNTEAFF
TRBV6-1	TRBJ2-4	.	TRBD1	16	TGTGCCAGCAGTGAAGGGGGACAGGGAGCCCAAAACATTCAGTACTTC	CASSEGGQGAQNIQYF
TRBV7-9	TRBJ1-1	.	.	13	TGTGCCAGCCCGACAGGTTCCGGAACTGAAGCTTTCTTT	CASPTGSGTEAFF
TRBV28	TRBJ2-1	.	.	16	TGTGCCAGCAGTTTTATGCGGTCTCTCTCCTACAATGAGCAGTTCTTC	CASSFMRSLSYNEQFF
TRBV6-6	TRBJ2-7	.	.	15	TGTGCCAGCAGTTACCACCTAAACAGACTCTACGAGCAGTACTTC	CASSYHLNRLYEQYF
TRBV23-1	TRBJ1-1	.	.	15	TGCGCCAGCAGACGTAAAACAGGGTGGCGGACTGAAGCTTTCTTT	CASRRKTGWRTEAFF
TRBV6-5	TRBJ1-5	.	TRBD1	15	TGTGCCAGCAGTTACTCATCCGGGACAGATCAGCCCCAGCATTTT	CASSYSSGTDQPQHF
TRBV19	TRBJ2-6	.	.	15	TGTGCCAGTAAGAGGGGCGCCTATGGGGCCAACGTCCTGACTTTC	CASKRGAYGANVLTF
TRBV9	TRBJ2-3	.	TRBD2	16	TGTGCCAGCAGCGTAGGCGGCCTAGCGGAGACAGATACGCAGTATTTT	CASSVGGLAETDTQYF
TRBV9	TRBJ2-1	.	.	16	TGTGCCAGCAGCGTCCACGGTGCACAATCTCTCAATGAGCAGTTCTTC	CASSVHGAQSLNEQFF
TRBV5-1	TRBJ2-2	.	.	14	TGCGCCAGCACGGAACAGGCGAACACCGGGGAGCTGTTTTTT	CASTEQANTGELFF
TRBV29-1	TRBJ2-3	.	TRBD2	18	TGCAGCGTTGTTTTGTATCGGGCGGGAGCCACGACCGCAGATACGCAGTATTTT	CSVVLYRAGATTADTQYF
TRBV5-1	TRBJ2-2	.	.	16	TGCGCCAGCAGCTTGCAAGGGACCGCGAACACCGGGGAGCTGTTTTTT	CASSLQGTANTGELFF
TRBV4-3	TRBJ2-3	.	.	15	TGCGCCAGCAGCCAAGATATGGGGCACACAGATACGCAGTATTTT	CASSQDMGHTDTQYF
TRBV7-6	TRBJ2-5	.	.	14	TGTGCCAGCAGCTGGGGAGTACGCCAAGAGACCCAGTACTTC	CASSWGVRQETQYF
TRBV6-1	TRBJ2-5	.	TRBD2	14	TGTGCCAGCACCCTCCGCGGGGGGCGGGAGACCCAGTACTTC	CASTLRGGRETQYF
TRBV10-1	TRBJ2-7	.	.	13	TGCGCCAGCAGTGCTTCCTCAGTCTACGAGCAGTACTTC	CASSASSVYEQYF
TRBV5-4	TRBJ2-2	.	TRBD2	16	TGTGCCAGCAGTTTTGGACTAGCGGGAAGAACCGGGGAGCTGTTTTTT	CASSFGLAGRTGELFF
TRBV15	TRBJ2-1	.	.	15	TGTGCCACCAGCTCCGGAGGCCGCTCCTACAATGAGCAGTTCTTC	CATSSGGRSYNEQFF
TRBV27	TRBJ2-7	once	.	14	TGTGCTAGCAGTTTCCGGGCGGAGTTTGGCGAGCAGTACTTC	CASSFRAEFGEQYF
TRBV10-3	TRBJ2-2	.	.	12	TGTGCCATCGACTCAGCCGCCGGGGAGCTGTTTTTT	CAIDSAAGELFF
TRBV7-2	TRBJ2-1	.	TRBD2	15	TGTGCCAGCAGCTTAGGTCTAGCGGGTTACAATGAGCAGTTCTTC	CASSLGLAGYNEQFF
TRBV6-5	TRBJ2-3	.	TRBD2	14	TGTGCCAGCAGAAGGACAGCGGGGGCAGATACGCAGTATTTT	CASRRTAGADTQYF
TRBV30	TRBJ2-5	.	.	15	TGTGCCTGGAGTCCGGGTAGGACGGGACAAGAGACCCAGTACTTC	CAWSPGRTGQETQYF
TRBV29-1	TRBJ2-5	.	TRBD1	15	TGCAGCGTCGTCCCGGGACAGGGGAGACAAGAGACCCAGTACTTC	CSVVPGQGRQETQYF
TRBV6-5	TRBJ1-2	.	.	11	TGTGCCAGCGGACCGAACTATGGCTACACCTTC	CASGPNYGYTF
TRBV18	TRBJ1-2	few	.	15	TGTGCCAGCTCACCCACGGGTCAGGGGATAAATGGCTACACCTTC	CASSPTGQGINGYTF
TRBV7-6	TRBJ2-5	once	.	15	TGTGCCAGCAGCTTAGGATTTTCAGGGCCAGAGACCCAGTACTTC	CASSLGFSGPETQYF
TRBV6-6	TRBJ2-1	once	.	12	TGTGCCAGCTCCGGCCGTTTCAATGAGCAGTTCTTC	CASSGRFNEQFF
TRBV7-2	TRBJ1-5	.	.	14	TGTGCCAGCAGCCTCGGGACCGGCAATCAGCCCCAGCATTTT	CASSLGTGNQPQHF
TRBV19	TRBJ2-5	few	TRBD1	16	TGTGCCAGTAGTATCCCCTCTACAGGGGGCGGTGAGACCCAGTACTTC	CASSIPSTGGGETQYF
TRBV6-6	TRBJ2-4	.	.	12	TGTGCCAGCAGTTACACATGGGGCATTCAGTACTTC	CASSYTWGIQYF
TRBV7-9	TRBJ2-7	.	.	13	TGTGCCAGCAGCTCGGACGTTACCTACGAGCAGTACTTC	CASSSDVTYEQYF
TRBV7-2	TRBJ2-2	.	.	15	TGTGCCAGCCGGGATAGGGGGATGAACACCGGGGAGCTGTTTTTT	CASRDRGMNTGELFF